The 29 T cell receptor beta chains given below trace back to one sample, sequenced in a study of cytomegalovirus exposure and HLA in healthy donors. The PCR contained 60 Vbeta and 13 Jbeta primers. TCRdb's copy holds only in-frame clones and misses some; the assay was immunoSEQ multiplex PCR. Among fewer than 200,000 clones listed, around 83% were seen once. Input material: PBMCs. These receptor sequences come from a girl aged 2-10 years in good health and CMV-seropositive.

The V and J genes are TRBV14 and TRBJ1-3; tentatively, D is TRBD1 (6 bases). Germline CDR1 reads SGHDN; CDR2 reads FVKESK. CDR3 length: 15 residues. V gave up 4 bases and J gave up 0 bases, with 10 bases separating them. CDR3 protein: CASSRRTVSGNTIYF. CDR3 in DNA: TGTGCCAGCAGCCGAAGGACAGTCTCTGGAAACACCATATATTTT. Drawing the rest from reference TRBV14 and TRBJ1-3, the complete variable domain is EAGVTQFPSHSVIEKGQTVTLRCDPISGHDNLYWYRRVMGKEIKFLLHFVKESKQDESGMPNNRFLAERTGGTYSTLKVQPAELEDSGVYFCASSRRTVSGNTIYFGEGSWLTVV.

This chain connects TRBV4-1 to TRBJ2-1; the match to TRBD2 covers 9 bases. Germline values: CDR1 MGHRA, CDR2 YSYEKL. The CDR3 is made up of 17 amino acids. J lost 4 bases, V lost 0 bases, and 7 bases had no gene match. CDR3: CASSQDRDSGSYNEQFF. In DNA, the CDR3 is TGCGCCAGCAGCCAAGACCGGGATAGCGGGAGTTACAATGAGCAGTTCTTC.

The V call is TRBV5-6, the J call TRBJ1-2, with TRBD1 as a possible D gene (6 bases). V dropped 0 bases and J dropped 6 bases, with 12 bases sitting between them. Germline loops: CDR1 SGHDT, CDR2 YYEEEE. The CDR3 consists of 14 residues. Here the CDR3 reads CASSLVTAGDGYTF. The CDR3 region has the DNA TGTGCCAGCAGCTTGGTTACGGCAGGGGATGGCTACACCTTC.

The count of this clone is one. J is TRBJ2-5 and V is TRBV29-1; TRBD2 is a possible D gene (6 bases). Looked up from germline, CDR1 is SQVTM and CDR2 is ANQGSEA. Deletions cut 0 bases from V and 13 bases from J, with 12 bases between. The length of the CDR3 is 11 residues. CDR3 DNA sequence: TGCAGCGTTGAAGATCGGGGGTCCACGTACTTC. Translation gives CSVEDRGSTYF.

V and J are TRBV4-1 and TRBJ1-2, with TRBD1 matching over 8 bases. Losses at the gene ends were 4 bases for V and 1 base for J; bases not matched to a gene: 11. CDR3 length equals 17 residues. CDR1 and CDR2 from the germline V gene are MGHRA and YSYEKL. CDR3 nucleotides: TGCGCCAGCAGCCCTGGGGGGGCGACAGGGGTTAACTATGGCTACACCTTC. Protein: CASSPGGATGVNYGYTF.

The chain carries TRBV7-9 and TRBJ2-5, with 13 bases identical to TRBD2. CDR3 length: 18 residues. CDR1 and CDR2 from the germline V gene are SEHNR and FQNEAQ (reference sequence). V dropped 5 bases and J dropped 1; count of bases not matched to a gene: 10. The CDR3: CASSPTDRTSGSQETQYF. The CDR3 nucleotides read TGTGCCAGCAGCCCTACGGACCGGACTAGCGGGAGCCAAGAGACCCAGTACTTC.

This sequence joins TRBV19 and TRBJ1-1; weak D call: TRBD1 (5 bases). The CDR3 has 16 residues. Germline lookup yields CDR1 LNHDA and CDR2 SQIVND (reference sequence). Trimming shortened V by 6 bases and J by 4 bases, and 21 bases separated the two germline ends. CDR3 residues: CASRGTFEGFGTEAFF. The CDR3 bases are TGTGCCAGTAGGGGGACTTTTGAGGGTTTCGGCACTGAAGCTTTCTTT.

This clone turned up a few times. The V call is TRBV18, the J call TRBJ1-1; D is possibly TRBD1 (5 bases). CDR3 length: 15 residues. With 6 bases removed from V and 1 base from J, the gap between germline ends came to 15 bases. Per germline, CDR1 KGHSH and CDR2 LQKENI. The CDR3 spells CASSGRQPPNTEAFF. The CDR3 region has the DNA TGTGCCAGCTCTGGCAGACAGCCTCCGAACACTGAAGCTTTCTTT. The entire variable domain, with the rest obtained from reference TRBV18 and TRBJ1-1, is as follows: NAGVMQNPRHLVRRRGQEARLRCSPMKGHSHVYWYRQLPEEGLKFMVYLQKENIIDESGMPKERFSAEFPKEGPSILRIQQVVRGDSAAYFCASSGRQPPNTEAFFGQGTRLTVV.

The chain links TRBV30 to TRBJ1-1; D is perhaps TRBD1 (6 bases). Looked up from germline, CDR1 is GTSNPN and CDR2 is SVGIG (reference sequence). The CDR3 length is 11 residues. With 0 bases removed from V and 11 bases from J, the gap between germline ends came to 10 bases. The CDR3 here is CAWSVGRGAFF. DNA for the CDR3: TGTGCCTGGAGTGTAGGAAGGGGGGCTTTCTTT.

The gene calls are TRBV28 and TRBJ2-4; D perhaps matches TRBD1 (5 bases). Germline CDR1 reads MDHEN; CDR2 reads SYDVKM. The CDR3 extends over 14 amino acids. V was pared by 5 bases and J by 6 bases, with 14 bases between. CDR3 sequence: CASSPQGNRNIQYF. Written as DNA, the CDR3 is TGTGCCAGCAGTCCGCAGGGAAATAGAAACATTCAGTACTTC. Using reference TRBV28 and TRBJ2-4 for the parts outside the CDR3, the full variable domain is DVKVTQSSRYLVKRTGEKVFLECVQDMDHENMFWYRQDPGLGLRLIYFSYDVKMKEKGDIPEGYSVSREKKERFSLILESASTNQTSMYLCASSPQGNRNIQYFGAGTRLSVL.

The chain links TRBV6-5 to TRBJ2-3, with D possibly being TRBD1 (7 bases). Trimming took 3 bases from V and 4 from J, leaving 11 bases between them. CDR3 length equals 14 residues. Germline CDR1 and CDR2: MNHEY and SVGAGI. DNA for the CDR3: TGTGCCAGCAGTTATGGAGGGGGCGCAGATACGCAGTATTTT. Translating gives CASSYGGGADTQYF.

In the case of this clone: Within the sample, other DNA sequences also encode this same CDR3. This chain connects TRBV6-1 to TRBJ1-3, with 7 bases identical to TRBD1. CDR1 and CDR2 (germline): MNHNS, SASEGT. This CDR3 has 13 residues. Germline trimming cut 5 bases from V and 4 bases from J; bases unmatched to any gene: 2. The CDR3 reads CASSTGVGNTIYF. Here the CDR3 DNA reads TGTGCCAGCAGTACAGGGGTAGGAAACACCATATATTTT.

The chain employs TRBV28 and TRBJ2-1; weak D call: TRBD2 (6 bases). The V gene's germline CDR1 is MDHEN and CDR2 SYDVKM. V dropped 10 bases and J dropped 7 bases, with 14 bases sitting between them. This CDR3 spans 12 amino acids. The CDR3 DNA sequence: TGTGCCACTTGGGCGGGAACTAATGAGCAGTTCTTC. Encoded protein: CATWAGTNEQFF.

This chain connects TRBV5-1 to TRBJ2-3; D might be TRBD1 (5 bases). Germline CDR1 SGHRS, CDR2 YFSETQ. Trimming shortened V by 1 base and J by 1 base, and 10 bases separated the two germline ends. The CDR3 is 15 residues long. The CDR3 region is CASSLYGAGTDTQYF. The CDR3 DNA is TGCGCCAGCAGCTTGTATGGGGCCGGCACAGATACGCAGTATTTT.

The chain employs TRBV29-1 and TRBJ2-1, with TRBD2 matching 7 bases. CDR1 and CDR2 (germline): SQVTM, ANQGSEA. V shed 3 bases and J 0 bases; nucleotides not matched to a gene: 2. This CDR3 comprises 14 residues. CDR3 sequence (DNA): TGCAGCGTTGATCGCGGGAGCTCCTACAATGAGCAGTTCTTC. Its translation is CSVDRGSSYNEQFF.

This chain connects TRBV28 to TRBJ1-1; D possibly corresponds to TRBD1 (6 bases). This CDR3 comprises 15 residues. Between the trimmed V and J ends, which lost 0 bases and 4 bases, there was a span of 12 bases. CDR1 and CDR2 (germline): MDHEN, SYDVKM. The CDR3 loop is CASSLWGGRSTEAFF. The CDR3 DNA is TGTGCCAGCAGTTTATGGGGGGGGCGAAGCACTGAAGCTTTCTTT.

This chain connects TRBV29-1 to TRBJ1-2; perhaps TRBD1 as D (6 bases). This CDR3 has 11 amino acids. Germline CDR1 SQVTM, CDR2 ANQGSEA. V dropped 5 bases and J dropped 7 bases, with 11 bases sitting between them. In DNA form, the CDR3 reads TGCAGCGTTTACAGGGCTGCTGGCTACACCTTC. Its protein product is CSVYRAAGYTF.

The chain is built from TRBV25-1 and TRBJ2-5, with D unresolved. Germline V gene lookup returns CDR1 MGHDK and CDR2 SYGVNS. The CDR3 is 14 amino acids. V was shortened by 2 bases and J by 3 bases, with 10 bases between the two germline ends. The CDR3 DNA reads TGTGCCAGCAGTGAACGCGTCTTAGAAGAGACCCAGTACTTC. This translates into CASSERVLEETQYF.

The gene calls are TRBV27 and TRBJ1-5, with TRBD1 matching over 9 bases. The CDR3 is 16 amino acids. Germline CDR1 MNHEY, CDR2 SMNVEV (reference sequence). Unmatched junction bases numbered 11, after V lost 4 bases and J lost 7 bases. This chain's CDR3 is CASSSRTGVGGQPQHF. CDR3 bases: TGTGCCAGCAGTTCGAGGACAGGGGTGGGAGGGCAGCCCCAGCATTTT.

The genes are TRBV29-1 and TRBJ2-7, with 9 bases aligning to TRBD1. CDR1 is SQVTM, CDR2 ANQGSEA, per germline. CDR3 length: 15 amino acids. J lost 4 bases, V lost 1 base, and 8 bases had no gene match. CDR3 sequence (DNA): TGCAGCGTTGAAGGGGCTATGGGGACAGGGTACGAGCAGTACTTC. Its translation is CSVEGAMGTGYEQYF.

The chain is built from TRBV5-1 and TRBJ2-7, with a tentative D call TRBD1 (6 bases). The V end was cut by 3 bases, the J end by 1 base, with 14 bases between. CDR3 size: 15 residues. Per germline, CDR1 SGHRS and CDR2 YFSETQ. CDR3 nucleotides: TGCGCCAGCAGCTGGGGGCCTAGGGGTTCCTACGAGCAGTACTTC. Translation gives CASSWGPRGSYEQYF.

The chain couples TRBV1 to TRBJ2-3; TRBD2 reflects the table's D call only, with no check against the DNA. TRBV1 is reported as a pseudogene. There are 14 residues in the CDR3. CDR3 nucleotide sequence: TGCACCAGCAGCAGGGCGGGAGAACTAGATACGCAGTATTTT. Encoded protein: CTSSRAGELDTQYF.

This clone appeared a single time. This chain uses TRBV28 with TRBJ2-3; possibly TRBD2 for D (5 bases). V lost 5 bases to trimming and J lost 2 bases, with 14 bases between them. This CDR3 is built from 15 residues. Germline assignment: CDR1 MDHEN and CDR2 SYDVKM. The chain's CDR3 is CASSEGIVDTDTQYF. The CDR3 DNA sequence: TGTGCCAGCAGTGAGGGTATTGTAGACACAGATACGCAGTATTTT.

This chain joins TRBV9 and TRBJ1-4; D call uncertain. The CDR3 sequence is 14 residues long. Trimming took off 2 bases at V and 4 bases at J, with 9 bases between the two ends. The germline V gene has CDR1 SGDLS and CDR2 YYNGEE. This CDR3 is CASSVGLYNEKLFF. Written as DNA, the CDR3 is TGTGCCAGCAGCGTCGGGTTATATAATGAAAAACTGTTTTTT.

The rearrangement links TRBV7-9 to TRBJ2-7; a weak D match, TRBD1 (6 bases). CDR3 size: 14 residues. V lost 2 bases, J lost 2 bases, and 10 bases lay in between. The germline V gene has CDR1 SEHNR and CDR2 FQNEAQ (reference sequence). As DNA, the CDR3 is TGTGCCAGCAGCTTATCCGGGGACACCTACGAGCAGTACTTC. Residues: CASSLSGDTYEQYF. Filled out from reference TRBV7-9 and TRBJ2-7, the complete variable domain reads DTGVSQNPRHKITKRGQNVTFRCDPISEHNRLYWYRQTLGQGPEFLTYFQNEAQLEKSRLLSDRFSAERPKGSFSTLEIQRTEQGDSAMYLCASSLSGDTYEQYFGPGTRLTVT.

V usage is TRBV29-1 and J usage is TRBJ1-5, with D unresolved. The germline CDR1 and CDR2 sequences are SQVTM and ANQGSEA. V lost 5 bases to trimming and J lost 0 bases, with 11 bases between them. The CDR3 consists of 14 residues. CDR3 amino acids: CSVSPGYSNQPQHF. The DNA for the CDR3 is TGCAGCGTTTCCCCCGGGTATAGCAATCAGCCCCAGCATTTT.

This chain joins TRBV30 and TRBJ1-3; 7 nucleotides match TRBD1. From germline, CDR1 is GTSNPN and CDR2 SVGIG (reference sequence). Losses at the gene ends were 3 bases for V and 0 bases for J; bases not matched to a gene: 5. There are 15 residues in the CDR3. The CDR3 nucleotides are TGTGCCTGGAGATCGACAGGGTACTCTGGAAACACCATATATTTT. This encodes CAWRSTGYSGNTIYF.

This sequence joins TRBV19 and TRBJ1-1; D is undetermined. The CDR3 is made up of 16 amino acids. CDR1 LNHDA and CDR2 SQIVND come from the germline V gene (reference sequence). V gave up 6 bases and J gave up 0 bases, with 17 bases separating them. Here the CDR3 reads CASRDGLSYMNTEAFF. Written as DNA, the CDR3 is TGTGCCAGTAGAGATGGACTCTCGTACATGAACACTGAAGCTTTCTTT. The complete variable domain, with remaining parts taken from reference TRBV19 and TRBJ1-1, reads DGGITQSPKYLFRKEGQNVTLSCEQNLNHDAMYWYRQDPGQGLRLIYYSQIVNDFQKGDIAEGYSVSREKKESFPLTVTSAQKNPTAFYLCASRDGLSYMNTEAFFGQGTRLTVV.

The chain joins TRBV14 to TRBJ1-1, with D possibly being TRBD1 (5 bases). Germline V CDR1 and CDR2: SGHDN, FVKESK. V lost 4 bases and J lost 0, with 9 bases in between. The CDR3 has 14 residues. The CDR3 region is CASSLQGMNTEAFF. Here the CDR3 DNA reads TGTGCCAGCAGCCTTCAGGGTATGAACACTGAAGCTTTCTTT.